Many counts were recorded for the clone carrying this T cell receptor beta chain. This sample was taken from a study of T cells in Graves' hyperthyroidism and ophthalmopathy. Trimming removed 4 bases from V and 4 bases from J; junction bases left unmatched: 9. This CDR3 is 15 amino acids long. CDR1 is GTSNPN and CDR2 is SVGIG in the germline V gene (reference sequence). Authors of the study amplified TCR beta CDR3 regions from RNA transcripts. An initial round of RT-PCR targeting the TCR CDR3 relied on the HTBI primer set. One entry per CDR3 protein results from TCRdb running MiXCR on the multiplex PCR reads. The sample shows under 350,000 distinct CDR3 sequences, about 21% of them seen only once. The authors obtained PBMCs from more than 9.5 ml of fresh peripheral blood.

This sequence was found in a woman between 45 and 60 years old with Graves' hyperthyroidism. The sequencing sample was made of blood. This chain links TRBV30 with TRBJ1-1, with TRBD1 matching 10 bases. The CDR3 here is CAWNDRGRWGTEAFF. Written as DNA, the CDR3 is TGTGCCTGGAACGACAGGGGGCGCTGGGGCACTGAAGCTTTCTTT.